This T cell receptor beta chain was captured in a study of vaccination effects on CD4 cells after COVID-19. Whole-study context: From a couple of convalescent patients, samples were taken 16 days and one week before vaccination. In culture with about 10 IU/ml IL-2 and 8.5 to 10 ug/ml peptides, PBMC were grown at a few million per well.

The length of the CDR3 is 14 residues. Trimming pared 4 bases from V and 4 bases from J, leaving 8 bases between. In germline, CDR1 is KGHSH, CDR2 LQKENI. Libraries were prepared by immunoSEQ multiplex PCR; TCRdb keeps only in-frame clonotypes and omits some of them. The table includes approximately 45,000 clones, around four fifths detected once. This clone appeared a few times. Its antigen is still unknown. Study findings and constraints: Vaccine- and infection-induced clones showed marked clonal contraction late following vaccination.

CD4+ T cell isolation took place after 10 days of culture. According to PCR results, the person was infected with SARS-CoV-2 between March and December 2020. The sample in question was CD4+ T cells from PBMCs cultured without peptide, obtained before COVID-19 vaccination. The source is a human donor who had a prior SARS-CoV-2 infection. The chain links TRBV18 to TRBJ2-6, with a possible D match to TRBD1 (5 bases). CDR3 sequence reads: CASSQGPGANVLTF. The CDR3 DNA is TGTGCCAGCTCACAGGGGCCAGGGGCCAACGTCCTGACTTTC.